Shown below are 13 T cell receptor beta chains from a single sample sequenced in a study of blood T cell repertoires in COVID-19 (dated by TCRdb to about 2020). Library method: the immunoSEQ multiplex PCR assay. Not all clones reach the TCRdb copy of this immuneACCESS table, which keeps in-frame sequences only. Checked studies attribute under half of the gap to unresolved V genes and leave the rest unexplained. A total of some 350,000 clones appear in this sample, roughly nine tenths of them only once. The ten largest clones take up around 3% of the sample. Input material: peripheral blood. Receptors originate from a woman aged 25-40 years with COVID-19, enrolled during active disease.

The chain employs TRBV5-1 and TRBJ1-1, with 7 bases lining up with TRBD1. CDR1 is SGHRS and CDR2 is YFSETQ in the germline V gene. The CDR3 covers 14 residues. Trimming took 2 bases from V and 1 from J; bases not matched to a gene: 2. CDR3 sequence (DNA): TGCGCCAGCAGCTTCGGGACAGCGAACACTGAAGCTTTCTTT. Translation: CASSFGTANTEAFF. Combining the CDR3 with reference TRBV5-1 and TRBJ1-1 gives the whole variable domain KAGVTQTPRYLIKTRGQQVTLSCSPISGHRSVSWYQQTPGQGLQFLFEYFSETQRNKGNFPGRFSGRQFSNSRSEMNVSTLELGDSALYLCASSFGTANTEAFFGQGTRLTVV.

J is TRBJ1-2 and V is TRBV19; D ambiguous. The V end was cut by 5 bases, the J end by 1 base, with 8 bases between. Germline V gene data show CDR1 as LNHDA and CDR2 as SQIVND (reference sequence). The CDR3 is 13 amino acids. Here the CDR3 DNA reads TGTGCCAGTAGTGGAGGGTTTAACTATGGCTACACCTTC. Translating gives CASSGGFNYGYTF.

This clone was counted a single time. The chain carries TRBV27 and TRBJ2-7, with TRBD1 matching over 8 bases. The CDR3 has 14 residues. J lost 0 bases, V lost 5 bases, and 3 bases had no gene match. Per the germline V gene, CDR1 is MNHEY and CDR2 is SMNVEV (reference sequence). CDR3 in DNA: TGTGCCAGCAGTGGTGACAGGGGCTCCTACGAGCAGTACTTC. It encodes CASSGDRGSYEQYF.

The rearrangement links TRBV10-3 to TRBJ1-1, with 10 bases matching TRBD1. This CDR3 comprises 13 residues. J lost 4 bases, V lost 7 bases, and 3 bases had no gene match. The V gene's germline CDR1 is ENHRY and CDR2 SYGVKD. The CDR3 DNA follows: TGTGCCATCACATGGGACAGGGGCACTGAAGCTTTCTTT. Translated, it gives CAITWDRGTEAFF.

The table lists this clone with a few counts. The junction does not match germline at one end; this may be a read error. The CDR3 sequence: CASTEVTGGYGYTF. The CDR3 nucleotides are TGTGCCAGCACTGAAGTTACAGGGGGATATGGCTACACCTTC. The rearrangement uses TRBV2 and TRBJ1-2, with 8 bases that match TRBD1. The V gene's germline CDR1 is SNHLY and CDR2 FYNNEI. This CDR3 spans 14 amino acids.

This chain uses TRBV7-2 with TRBJ2-7, with a tentative D call TRBD2 (6 bases). The CDR3 runs 15 residues. Germline CDR1 and CDR2: SGHTA and FQGNSA. Trimming removed 3 bases from V and 4 bases from J, with 16 bases in between. This CDR3 reads CASSLSAGLRYEQYF. The CDR3 region has the DNA TGTGCCAGCAGCTTGTCCGCGGGGCTGAGGTACGAGCAGTACTTC.

The chain has TRBV15 and TRBJ1-5; tentatively, D is TRBD1 (6 bases). Trimming left V 0 bases short and J 7 bases short, with 13 bases between. The CDR3 is 15 amino acids. The germline V gene has CDR1 LNHNV and CDR2 YYDKDF (reference sequence). Written as DNA, the CDR3 is TGTGCCACCAGCAGAGACAGGGGAGCGTGGCAGCCCCAGCATTTT. This translates into CATSRDRGAWQPQHF.

This clone was counted a few times. The chain is built from TRBV6-2 or TRBV6-3 and TRBJ1-1; D unclear. The CDR3 sequence is 15 residues long. V lost 4 bases and J lost 0, with 12 bases in between. CDR1 MNHEY and CDR2 SVGEGT come from the germline V gene. CDR3 protein: CASSSQTPVNTEAFF. The CDR3 nucleotides are TGTGCCAGCAGTTCCCAGACACCCGTGAACACTGAAGCTTTCTTT.

The chain couples TRBV21-1 to TRBJ2-1; no check of the table's D call, TRBD1, against the DNA was made. TRBV21-1 is a known pseudogene. This CDR3 is built from 18 residues. The CDR3 spells CASSKRIRNRGWLNEQFF. In DNA form, the CDR3 reads TGTGCCAGCAGCAAACGCATCAGGAACAGGGGATGGTTGAATGAGCAGTTCTTC.

CDR3 nucleotide sequence: TGTGCCAGCAGGCCAACTCCAGGGGTGGGTGAAAAACTGTTTTTT. Translation: CASRPTPGVGEKLFF. The chain couples TRBV6-5 to TRBJ1-4; weak D call: TRBD1 (6 bases). Germline V gene sequence: CDR1 MNHEY, CDR2 SVGAGI. The ends were cut back, 6 bases at V and 7 bases at J, with 18 bases in the middle. The CDR3 has 15 residues.

V is TRBV27 and J is TRBJ2-3; D gene unclear. Per the germline V gene, CDR1 is MNHEY and CDR2 is SMNVEV (reference sequence). V lost 5 bases, J lost 0 bases, and 15 bases lay in between. The CDR3 has 16 amino acids. The DNA of the CDR3 is TGTGCCAGCAGTCCCCCCCGACTCACTAGCACAGATACGCAGTATTTT. Its protein product is CASSPPRLTSTDTQYF.

This clone came up a few times. The chain is built from TRBV2 and TRBJ2-6; 11 bases line up with TRBD1. The V segment lost 6 bases and the J segment 0 bases; nucleotides outside the gene matches: 16. Germline values: CDR1 SNHLY, CDR2 FYNNEI. The CDR3 runs 21 residues. The CDR3 sequence is CASSTPGGQGAFGSGANVLTF. CDR3 coding DNA: TGTGCCAGCAGCACCCCAGGAGGACAGGGGGCGTTCGGCTCTGGGGCCAACGTCCTGACTTTC.

The genes are TRBV6-6 and TRBJ2-5, with D maybe TRBD1 (5 bases). Per the germline V gene, CDR1 is MNHNY and CDR2 is SVGAGI (reference sequence). Trimming cost V 2 bases and J 3 bases, with 13 bases left between them. CDR3 length: 15 amino acids. The CDR3 DNA reads as TGTGCCAGCAGTTACACGACAGAAGCCAAAGAGACCCAGTACTTC. This encodes CASSYTTEAKETQYF.